The entry that follows covers one T cell receptor (beta chain) sequence. This entry belongs to a study of blood T cell repertoires in COVID-19. Across the study: Samples representing acute and convalescent COVID-19 were sourced from the United States, Italy and Spain. The analysed material was cDNA or gDNA that came from T cells, B-cell-depleted T cells, or PBMCs.

Germline values: CDR1 SGDLS, CDR2 YYNGEE. V lost 0 bases and J lost 9; bases outside the gene matches: 4. This CDR3 spans 14 amino acids. TCRdb's table, derived via immunoSEQ multiplex PCR, lists solely in-frame clones and lacks some. The sample records more than 300,000 clones, around 80% being singletons. The rearrangement joins TRBV9 to TRBJ2-1; TRBD2 matches 9 bases. Sequencing input: peripheral blood. This TCR was sampled from a woman aged 45 to 65 with acute or convalescent COVID-19. The CDR3 DNA follows: TGTGCCAGCAGCGTAGGCCTAGCGGGATTTGAGCAGTTCTTC. Amino acids: CASSVGLAGFEQFF. Complete variable domain (other parts from reference TRBV9 and TRBJ2-1): DSGVTQTPKHLITATGQRVTLRCSPRSGDLSVYWYQQSLDQGLQFLIQYYNGEERAKGNILERFSAQQFPDLHSELNLSSLELGDSALYFCASSVGLAGFEQFFGPGTRLTVL.